The clone carrying this TCR beta chain was detected only a few times. Its antigen is undetermined. The data derive from a study of T-cell memory formation after mild COVID-19. General study points: CD4+ contracting clones were mainly CM and EM; CD8+ ones, EMRA. Pre-infection memory carried some responding clones, suggesting that cross-reactive memory joined.

Researchers used 5'RACE with constant-segment primers to make TCR alpha and TCR beta cDNA libraries that carry sample barcodes and UMIs. MiXCR, run by TCRdb on the 5' RACE reads, gives a single entry per CDR3 protein. This sample has under 300,000 distinct CDR3 sequences, with about 20% found just once. In germline, CDR1 is MNHNS, CDR2 SASEGT. V was trimmed by 7 bases and J by 1 base, leaving 10 bases between them. The CDR3 consists of 14 residues. The sequence was collected from a man in his late teens or twenties who had mild COVID-19 (a few samples of this study predate the infection). Cell type and time point are not known. The V and J genes are TRBV6-1 and TRBJ2-2; D gene unclear. Sequencing was carried out using PBMCs or a T cell subset sorted from them (not recorded which). CDR3 sequence: CASTLHQNTGELFF. The CDR3 DNA reads as TGTGCCAGCACACTCCACCAGAACACCGGGGAGCTGTTTTTT.